This T cell receptor beta chain was captured by sequencing in a study of spatial heterogeneity in lung cancer. Turning to the study itself: More beta-chain than alpha-chain sequences were consistently detected. Study-wide points: It was found that expanded intratumoral alpha and beta TCR counts tracked tumor mutation counts.

With 5 bases removed from V and 4 bases from J, the gap between germline ends came to 13 bases. The CDR3 runs 14 residues. Germline CDR1 and CDR2: MNHEY and SMNVEV (reference sequence). The time point here: sample taken at primary tumor resection. The donor group consisted of roughly 76 patients who had untreated, early-stage non-small cell lung cancer. Sequencing was performed on whole RNA extracted from tumor and nontumor lung tissue, or from frozen PBMC, and the material was left unsorted. Regarding this clonotype: Its target is not known.

Every individual TCR cDNA molecule carried its own unique molecular identifier, which allowed correction of PCR and sequencing errors. In TCRdb, the 5' RACE reads were re-called with MiXCR into one record per CDR3 protein. The data show about 11,000 distinct CDR3 sequences, with 5.1% seen just once and around 11% held by the top ten. The chain carries TRBV27 and TRBJ2-3, with D possibly TRBD1 on 5 matching bases. The TCR sequence derives from a male donor with early-stage non-small cell lung cancer. The material was lung tumor tissue, obtained at surgery. Here the CDR3 DNA reads TGTGCCAGCAGTCTCTCAGGGCGGCCAGATACGCAGTATTTT. Amino acids: CASSLSGRPDTQYF.